One TCR beta chain is described in this entry. The antigen is unknown. This record comes from a study of blood T cells in healthy people across ages. Overall study results and limits: The unsorted PBMCs prevented any conclusive comparison of naive versus antigen-experienced cells. One million T cells yielded diversity estimates that were considered underestimates. Naive T cell percentage and TCR beta diversity correlated strongly.

This CDR3 is 15 amino acids long. V lost 3 bases and J lost 1, with 12 bases in between. CDR1 and CDR2 (germline): MDHEN, SYDVKM. It was with a sample-barcoded 5' primer and a J-beta primer mix that a second PCR of about 6 to 12 cycles was run. TCRdb re-derived calls from the 5' RACE reads in MiXCR, one entry per CDR3 protein. The sample records roughly 1,800,000 distinct CDR3 sequences, roughly 49% being singletons. J is TRBJ2-5 and V is TRBV28; TRBD1 might be the D (6 bases). The sequenced sample was blood. The sequence derives from a woman between 40 and 55 years old in good health. CDR3 nucleotide sequence: TGTGCCAGCAGTTTTGGGCAGGGGTTCCAAGAGACCCAGTACTTC. Protein product: CASSFGQGFQETQYF.